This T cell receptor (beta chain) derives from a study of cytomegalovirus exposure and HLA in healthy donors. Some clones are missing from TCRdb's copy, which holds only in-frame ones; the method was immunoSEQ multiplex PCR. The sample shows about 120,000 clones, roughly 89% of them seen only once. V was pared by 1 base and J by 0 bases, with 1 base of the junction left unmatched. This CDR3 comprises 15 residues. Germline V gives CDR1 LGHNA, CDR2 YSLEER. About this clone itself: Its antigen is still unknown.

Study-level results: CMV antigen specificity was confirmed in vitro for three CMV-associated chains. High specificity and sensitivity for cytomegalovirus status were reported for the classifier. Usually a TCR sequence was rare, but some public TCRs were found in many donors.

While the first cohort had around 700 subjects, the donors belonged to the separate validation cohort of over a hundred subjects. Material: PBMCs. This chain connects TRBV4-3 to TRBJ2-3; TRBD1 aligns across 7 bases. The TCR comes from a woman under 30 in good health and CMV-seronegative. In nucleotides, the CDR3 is TGCGCCAGCAGCCAAGGGACAGGCAGCACAGATACGCAGTATTTT. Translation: CASSQGTGSTDTQYF.